This passage covers 3 T cell receptor beta chains from one sample sequenced in a study of monozygotic twins with inflammatory bowel disease. Each CDR3 protein gets one entry in TCRdb, which reprocessed the 5' RACE reads and gives no DNA. This sample lists 200,000 to 250,000 distinct CDR3 sequences; its ten largest clones have less than 9%. The source material was blood. The receptors here all came from a human donor with ulcerative colitis or Crohn's disease, or a healthy co-twin of an affected twin (not recorded which).

The chain carries TRBV11-2 and TRBJ2-1; TCRdb picks TRBD1, but there is no DNA to check that call. Germline-derived CDR1 and CDR2 are SGHAT and FQNNGV. The CDR3 has 18 residues. The CDR3: CASSSGQLAAMGLGEQFF.

V usage is TRBV12-3 or TRBV12-4 and J usage is TRBJ2-1; TCRdb returns TRBD2, unconfirmable since there is no DNA. The CDR3 contains 12 residues. CDR3 region: CASSLTSGSFFF.

The J gene is TRBJ1-6, the V gene TRBV7-9; TCRdb's D call, TRBD1, is unchecked because there is no DNA. CDR1 and CDR2 from the germline V gene are SEHNR and FQNEAQ (reference sequence). The CDR3 loop spans 15 amino acids. CDR3: CASSLAGGKNSPLHF. Together with reference TRBV7-9 and TRBJ1-6, the CDR3 gives the full variable domain: DTGVSQNPRHKITKRGQNVTFRCDPISEHNRLYWYRQTLGQGPEFLTYFQNEAQLEKSRLLSDRFSAERPKGSFSTLEIQRTEQGDSAMYLCASSLAGGKNSPLHFGNGTRLTVT.